This T cell receptor beta chain is from a study of T cells in Graves' hyperthyroidism and ophthalmopathy. Broader study findings: The model identified upcoming ophthalmopathy a median about 7.1 months ahead of onset.

The CDR3 extends over 13 amino acids. The germline V gene has CDR1 MNHNS and CDR2 SASEGT. Trimming took 6 bases from V and 7 from J, leaving 13 bases between them. Amplified TCR beta CDR3 regions came from RNA transcripts. Researchers ran a first-round RT-PCR on the TCR CDR3 using the HTBI primer set. TCRdb reprocessed the multiplex PCR reads via MiXCR and lists one record per CDR3 protein. In the table there are 390,000 or so distinct CDR3 sequences, about 15% of which are singletons. This clonotype was recorded at least ten times. Antigen unknown. Exclusion criteria comprised uncontrolled infection, other autoimmune disease, pregnancy or lactation.

The receptor was derived from a man in his late teens or twenties with Graves' ophthalmopathy. The sequencing input was blood. V usage is TRBV6-1 and J usage is TRBJ1-5, with D tentatively TRBD1 (5 bases). CDR3 DNA sequence: TGTGCCAGCAGGTCAGACAGCACCCAGCCCCAGCATTTT. It yields the protein CASRSDSTQPQHF.